This T cell receptor (beta chain) was sequenced for a study of T cell clonality in common variable immunodeficiency. This clone was recorded at least ten times. The antigen is undetermined. The sequence runs out 3 residues before the end of the CDR3; the remainder is reconstructed from the germline J gene. Most patients and controls had Caucasian heritage. With 4 bases removed from V and 1 base from J, the gap between germline ends came to 20 bases. There are 17 residues in the CDR3. Only in-frame clones appear in the TCRdb table, and some are missing; sequencing was by immunoSEQ multiplex PCR. The sample is made up of more than 30,000 clones, none counted only once. Study-wide points: CVID subjects shared fewer TCRbeta clones than healthy controls did. Compared with healthy controls, CVID subjects showed increased TCRbeta clonality, mostly in about a third. In common variable immunodeficiency, TCR beta chains reportedly carried fewer deletions and N-nucleotide insertions.

The sample consisted of peripheral blood mononuclear cells. This receptor was identified in a person aged 18-70 years in good health. The chain links TRBV12-3 or TRBV12-4 to TRBJ2-7; D possibly corresponds to TRBD2 (6 bases). The sequenced CDR3 bases are TGTGCCAGCAGTTACCTGAACTTCCGGGACTCATCCTACGAG. The encoded protein is CASSYLNFRDSSYE. The whole CDR3 reads CASSYLNFRDSSYEQYF.